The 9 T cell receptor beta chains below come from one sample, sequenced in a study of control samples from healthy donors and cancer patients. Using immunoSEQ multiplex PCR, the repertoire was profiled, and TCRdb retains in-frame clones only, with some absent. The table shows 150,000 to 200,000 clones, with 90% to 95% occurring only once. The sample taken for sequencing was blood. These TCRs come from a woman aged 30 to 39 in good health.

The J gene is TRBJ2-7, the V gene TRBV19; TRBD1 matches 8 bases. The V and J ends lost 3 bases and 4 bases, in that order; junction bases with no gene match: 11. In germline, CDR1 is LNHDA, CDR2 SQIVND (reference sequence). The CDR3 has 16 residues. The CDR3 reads CASSIWSGQGLYEQYF. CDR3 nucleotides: TGTGCCAGTAGTATTTGGTCCGGACAGGGTCTTTACGAGCAGTACTTC. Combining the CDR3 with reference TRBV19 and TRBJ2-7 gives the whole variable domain DGGITQSPKYLFRKEGQNVTLSCEQNLNHDAMYWYRQDPGQGLRLIYYSQIVNDFQKGDIAEGYSVSREKKESFPLTVTSAQKNPTAFYLCASSIWSGQGLYEQYFGPGTRLTVT.

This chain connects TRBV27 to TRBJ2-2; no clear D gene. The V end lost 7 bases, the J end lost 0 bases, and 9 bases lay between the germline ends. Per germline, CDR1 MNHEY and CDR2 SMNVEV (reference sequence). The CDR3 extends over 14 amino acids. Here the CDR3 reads CASTTRTNTGELFF. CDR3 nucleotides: TGTGCCAGCACGACACGTACGAACACCGGGGAGCTGTTTTTT.

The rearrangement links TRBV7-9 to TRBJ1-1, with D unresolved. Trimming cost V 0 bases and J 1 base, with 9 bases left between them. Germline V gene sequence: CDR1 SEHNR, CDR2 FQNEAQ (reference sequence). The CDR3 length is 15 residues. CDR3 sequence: CASSLASAGNTEAFF. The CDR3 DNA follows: TGTGCCAGCAGCTTAGCGTCAGCAGGGAACACTGAAGCTTTCTTT.

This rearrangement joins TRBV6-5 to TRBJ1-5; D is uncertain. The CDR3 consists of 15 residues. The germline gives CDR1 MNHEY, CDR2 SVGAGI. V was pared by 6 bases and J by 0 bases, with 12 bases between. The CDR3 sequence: CASSSPTDSNQPQHF. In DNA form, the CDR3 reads TGTGCCAGCAGCTCCCCGACTGATAGCAATCAGCCCCAGCATTTT.

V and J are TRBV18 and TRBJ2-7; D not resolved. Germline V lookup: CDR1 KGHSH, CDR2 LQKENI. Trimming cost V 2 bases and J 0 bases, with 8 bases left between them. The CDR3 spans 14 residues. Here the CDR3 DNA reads TGTGCCAGCTCACCAGATACAGCCTCCTACGAGCAGTACTTC. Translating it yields CASSPDTASYEQYF.

CDR3 in DNA: TGTGCCAGCAGCTTAGGGGACAGCTCCTACGAGCAGTACTTC. It is translated as CASSLGDSSYEQYF. The V gene is TRBV11-2, the J gene TRBJ2-7; TRBD1 matches 7 bases. J was trimmed by 0 bases and V by 1 base; bases with no gene match: 0. The CDR3 is 14 residues long. Germline V gene lookup returns CDR1 SGHAT and CDR2 FQNNGV.

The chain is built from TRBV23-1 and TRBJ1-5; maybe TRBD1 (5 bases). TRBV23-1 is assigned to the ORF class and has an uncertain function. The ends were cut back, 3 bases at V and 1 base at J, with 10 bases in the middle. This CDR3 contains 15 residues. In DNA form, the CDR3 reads TGCGCCAGCAGTCATTCCGGGGGGAGCAATCAGCCCCAGCATTTT. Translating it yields CASSHSGGSNQPQHF.

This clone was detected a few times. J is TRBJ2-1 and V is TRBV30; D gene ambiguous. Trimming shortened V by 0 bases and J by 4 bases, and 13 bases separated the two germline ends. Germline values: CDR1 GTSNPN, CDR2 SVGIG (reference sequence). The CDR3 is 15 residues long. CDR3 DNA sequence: TGTGCCTGGAGTGTAACACCATCGCCATACAATGAGCAGTTCTTC. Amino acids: CAWSVTPSPYNEQFF. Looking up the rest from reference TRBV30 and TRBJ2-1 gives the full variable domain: SQTIHQWPATLVQPVGSPLSLECTVEGTSNPNLYWYRQAAGRGLQLLFYSVGIGQISSEVPQNLSASRPQDRQFILSSKKLLLSDSGFYLCAWSVTPSPYNEQFFGPGTRLTVL.

This chain's CDR3 is CASSQRGLAATYNEQFF. The CDR3, as DNA: TGCGCCAGCAGCCAAAGGGGACTAGCGGCCACCTACAATGAGCAGTTCTTC. J is TRBJ2-1 and V is TRBV4-1; 11 positions match TRBD2. With V trimmed by 2 bases and J by 2 bases, 5 bases remained unmatched. The V gene's germline CDR1 is MGHRA and CDR2 YSYEKL. The CDR3 covers 17 residues.